This TCR beta chain was recorded in a study of OX40 agonist ivuxolimab in advanced cancers. Whole-study findings and limits: At 0.1-3.0 mg/kg, partial responders had clonal expansion among the lowest observed. Among T cells, CD8+ cells averaged more expanded clones than CD4+ cells. The specificity for antigen of the expanded peripheral T cells was not determined.

On this clone: Its antigen is unidentified.

V was pared by 1 base and J by 4 bases, with 8 bases between. CDR1 MGHDK and CDR2 SYGVNS come from the germline V gene. The CDR3 contains 14 residues. Libraries were prepared by immunoSEQ multiplex PCR; TCRdb keeps only in-frame clonotypes and omits some of them. The sample carries roughly 76,000 clones, around four fifths recorded once. The V gene is TRBV25-1, the J gene TRBJ1-5; the D is unclear. Source: CD4+ or CD8+ T cells sorted from blood, taken in a trial of the OX40 agonist ivuxolimab. The sequence derives from an adult with an advanced solid tumor such as melanoma, head and neck, liver or kidney cancer. The CDR3, as DNA: TGTGCCAGCAGTGAATTGAAGGGAAATCAGCCCCAGCATTTT. Amino acid sequence: CASSELKGNQPQHF.